This T cell receptor beta chain was captured in a study of cytomegalovirus exposure and HLA in healthy donors. J lost 0 bases, V lost 4 bases, and 7 bases had no gene match. CDR1 SGDLS and CDR2 YYNGEE come from the germline V gene. This CDR3 contains 17 residues. Points from the study as a whole: In vitro checks showed that three CMV-associated chains really do target CMV antigens.

Regarding this clone: What it recognizes is unknown.

Primers for the PCR totalled 60 Vbeta and 13 Jbeta. Sequenced by immunoSEQ multiplex PCR; TCRdb stores in-frame clones only, minus some. The sample has about 120,000 clones; about 73% are singletons. The clonotype comes from a woman aged 30 to 39 in good health and CMV-seropositive. The rearrangement links TRBV9 to TRBJ1-6; 7 nucleotides align to TRBD1. Sequencing input: PBMCs. The CDR3 loop reads CASSPGGPYSYNSPLHF. The CDR3 bases are TGTGCCAGCAGCCCAGGGGGACCTTACTCCTATAATTCACCCCTCCACTTT.